This entry is about one T cell receptor (beta chain). TCRdb re-called the RACE reads through MiXCR, storing one row per CDR3 protein. The sample has tens of thousands of distinct CDR3 sequences; approximately 9.9% are singletons. Time point reported: pre-sensitization, week 0. As for treatment: therapeutic diphenylcyclopropenone sensitization with weekly scalp DPC. This record belongs to a study of human T cells and chemical hapten exposure. Study as a whole: The study patch tested 0.01% DPC on the upper back and read results at 6 days.

V was clipped by 5 bases and J by 6 bases, with 17 bases between them. The CDR3 sequence is 15 residues long. Germline CDR1 is LGHDT and CDR2 is YNNKEL (reference sequence). This receptor was identified in a woman aged 50 to 60 with alopecia areata. Some clones in this sample may be carry-over from other donors' samples. V is TRBV3-1 and J is TRBJ2-1; D tentatively fits TRBD1 or TRBD2 (5 bases each). The specimen was whole blood, collected in connection with sensitization to the hapten diphenylcyclopropenone (DPC). The CDR3 region has the DNA TGTGCCAGCAGCAAAAGGGGAGAAGTCCTCAATGAGCAGTTCTTC. The encoded protein is CASSKRGEVLNEQFF.